These 16 T cell receptor beta chains originate from one sample sequenced in a study of T cell changes during pregnancy in multiple sclerosis. Produced via immunoSEQ multiplex PCR; TCRdb's table is partial and in-frame only. Of 50,000 or so clones listed, 80% to 95% are singletons. Sequenced here: CD4+ T cells from peripheral blood mononuclear cells, sampled after pregnancy. The receptors here all came from a female donor with multiple sclerosis, enrolled in a pregnancy study.

The chain recombines TRBV28 with TRBJ2-3, with D possibly TRBD1 on 5 matching bases. Germline CDR1 MDHEN, CDR2 SYDVKM. Trimming removed 8 bases at V and 7 bases at J, with 13 bases between. The CDR3 is 12 residues long. CDR3 bases: TGTGCCAGCGGGATCAGACAGAATACGCAGTATTTT. As protein: CASGIRQNTQYF. Using reference TRBV28 and TRBJ2-3 for the parts outside the CDR3, the full variable domain is DVKVTQSSRYLVKRTGEKVFLECVQDMDHENMFWYRQDPGLGLRLIYFSYDVKMKEKGDIPEGYSVSREKKERFSLILESASTNQTSMYLCASGIRQNTQYFGPGTRLTVL.

About this clone itself: The germline gene is not matched at one end of the junction; a read error may be the cause. The chain recombines TRBV7-7 with TRBJ1-1; TRBD1 agrees at 10 bases. Germline-derived CDR1 and CDR2 are SSHAT and FNYEAQ (reference sequence). The length of the CDR3 is 13 residues. The DNA for the CDR3 is TGTGCTAGCAGCCCGGACAGGGGGGGTGAAGCTTTCTTT. Its translation is CASSPDRGGEAFF.

The count of this clone is one. The V call is TRBV9, the J call TRBJ2-3, with 10 bases matching TRBD2. The CDR3 has 18 amino acids. CDR1 SGDLS and CDR2 YYNGEE come from the germline V gene. V lost 0 bases and J lost 4; bases outside the gene matches: 11. The CDR3 is CASSVAGRAGGPSDTQYF. In DNA form, the CDR3 reads TGTGCCAGCAGCGTAGCGGGAAGAGCGGGAGGGCCCTCAGATACGCAGTATTTT.

This chain uses TRBV14 with TRBJ2-5; either TRBD1 or TRBD2 may supply D (6 bases each). Trimming stripped 4 bases from V and 5 bases from J, with 17 bases between. The CDR3 has 15 residues. The germline CDR1 and CDR2 sequences are SGHDN and FVKESK. This chain's CDR3 is CASSLDRFGGETQYF. The CDR3 DNA reads as TGTGCCAGCAGCCTAGACAGGTTTGGAGGGGAGACCCAGTACTTC.

The chain recombines TRBV28 with TRBJ1-5; 7 bases match TRBD1. The CDR3 contains 14 residues. The germline V gene has CDR1 MDHEN and CDR2 SYDVKM. V shed 4 bases, J shed 4 bases, and the junction held 4 bases outside the gene matches. DNA of the CDR3: TGTGCCAGCAGTTCTATGACAGGGAATCAGCCCCAGCATTTT. Protein sequence: CASSSMTGNQPQHF.

This chain joins TRBV28 and TRBJ1-2; D unclear. The CDR3 is made up of 12 amino acids. The germline CDR1 and CDR2 sequences are MDHEN and SYDVKM. V was cut by 3 bases and J by 1 base, with 3 bases left in between. The CDR3 here is CASSFYNYGYTF. In nucleotides, the CDR3 is TGTGCCAGCAGTTTCTATAACTATGGCTACACCTTC.

This chain connects TRBV7-2 to TRBJ2-1; a possible D gene is TRBD1 (5 bases). The CDR3 is made up of 15 amino acids. From germline, CDR1 is SGHTA and CDR2 FQGNSA. The V end lost 5 bases, the J end lost 4 bases, and 15 bases lay between the germline ends. CDR3 sequence (DNA): TGTGCCAGCAGCCGTGGGGCGAACCTTTACAATGAGCAGTTCTTC. Translation gives CASSRGANLYNEQFF.

The chain uses TRBV19 and TRBJ2-1, with 14 positions matching TRBD2. Germline lookup yields CDR1 LNHDA and CDR2 SQIVND (reference sequence). The CDR3 totals 15 residues. Unmatched junction bases numbered 4, after V lost 3 bases and J lost 9 bases. This chain's CDR3 is CASSMGTSGSIEQFF. The CDR3 DNA reads as TGTGCCAGTAGTATGGGGACTAGCGGGAGTATTGAGCAGTTCTTC.

The chain uses TRBV19 and TRBJ1-2, with TRBD1 matching over 7 bases. Germline-derived CDR1 and CDR2 are LNHDA and SQIVND (reference sequence). The ends lost 3 bases at V and 5 bases at J; junction bases unmatched: 9. This CDR3 comprises 15 residues. Written as DNA, the CDR3 is TGTGCCAGTAGTATCATCAGGGGGGAGAGTTATGGCTACACCTTC. Residues: CASSIIRGESYGYTF.

The chain couples TRBV7-9 to TRBJ2-3, with 9 bases identical to TRBD2. V gave up 4 bases and J gave up 4 bases; unmatched junction bases: 12. Germline CDR1 and CDR2: SEHNR and FQNEAQ (reference sequence). This CDR3 is 17 amino acids long. Here the CDR3 DNA reads TGTGCCAGCAGCTCCCCACGGCGGGAGGGCCCCGCAGATACGCAGTATTTT. Its translation is CASSSPRREGPADTQYF.

This clone was seen a single time. V and J are TRBV28 and TRBJ2-3; 10 bases match TRBD2. Trimming cost V 1 base and J 3 bases; bases outside gene matches: 4. The germline gives CDR1 MDHEN, CDR2 SYDVKM. This CDR3 is built from 16 residues. The CDR3 bases are TGTGCCAGCAGTTTATCGGGGACTAGCGTGACAGATACGCAGTATTTT. Protein product: CASSLSGTSVTDTQYF. The full variable domain, rest sourced from reference TRBV28 and TRBJ2-3, is DVKVTQSSRYLVKRTGEKVFLECVQDMDHENMFWYRQDPGLGLRLIYFSYDVKMKEKGDIPEGYSVSREKKERFSLILESASTNQTSMYLCASSLSGTSVTDTQYFGPGTRLTVL.

The rearrangement uses TRBV6-1 and TRBJ2-5, with 7 bases matching TRBD2. The germline V gene has CDR1 MNHNS and CDR2 SASEGT. The J segment lost 2 bases and the V segment lost 2 bases, leaving 5 bases of the junction unmatched. The CDR3 consists of 15 residues. The CDR3 coding sequence is TGTGCCAGCAGTGAAACTAGCGAGAGACAAGAGACCCAGTACTTC. This gives the protein CASSETSERQETQYF.

This clone has only one observation. CDR3 protein: CASSLDPPGARRSEQYF. CDR3 bases: TGTGCCAGCAGCTTAGACCCCCCTGGGGCGCGAAGGTCCGAGCAGTACTTC. The chain has TRBV11-2 and TRBJ2-7; D is possibly TRBD1 (5 bases). The CDR3 contains 17 residues. V dropped 0 bases and J dropped 6 bases, with 21 bases sitting between them. Germline-derived CDR1 and CDR2 are SGHAT and FQNNGV. Full variable domain (remainder filled in from reference TRBV11-2 and TRBJ2-7): EAGVAQSPRYKIIEKRQSVAFWCNPISGHATLYWYQQILGQGPKLLIQFQNNGVVDDSQLPKDRFSAERLKGVDSTLKIQPAKLEDSAVYLCASSLDPPGARRSEQYFGPGTRLTVT.

The V and J genes are TRBV28 and TRBJ2-5, with 9 bases aligning to TRBD1. CDR3 length: 15 residues. With V trimmed by 4 bases and J by 6 bases, 9 bases remained unmatched. CDR1 is MDHEN and CDR2 is SYDVKM in the germline V gene. The CDR3 DNA is TGTGCCAGCAGTTCACCGGGACAGGGTGGTCAGACCCAGTACTTC. The encoded protein is CASSSPGQGGQTQYF.

This clone was found a few times. The chain recombines TRBV6-5 with TRBJ1-2, with TRBD1 matching 11 bases. The CDR3 contains 16 residues. Losses at the gene ends were 2 bases for V and 4 bases for J; bases not matched to a gene: 6. Looked up from germline, CDR1 is MNHEY and CDR2 is SVGAGI. CDR3 protein: CASSYTRTGGTYGYTF. In DNA form, the CDR3 reads TGTGCCAGCAGTTACACGCGGACAGGGGGCACCTATGGCTACACCTTC.

V usage is TRBV18 and J usage is TRBJ1-1; perhaps TRBD1 as D (6 bases). The V and J ends lost 6 bases and 0 bases respectively, with 20 bases between them. Germline lookup yields CDR1 KGHSH and CDR2 LQKENI. CDR3 length: 17 amino acids. The CDR3 nucleotides are TGTGCCAGCTCCCCTACAGGGACAACCATCATGAACACTGAAGCTTTCTTT. Protein: CASSPTGTTIMNTEAFF.